This is a list of T cell receptor beta chains from one sample in a study of blood T cells in healthy people across ages. Via MiXCR, TCRdb re-called the 5' RACE reads, giving one row per CDR3 protein. This repertoire shows 890,000 or so distinct CDR3 sequences, approximately 67% found once; its top ten account for around a quarter. Material: blood. All receptors come from a man under 40 in good health. Each CDR3 is given without its conserved first and last residue. Clone size, where shown, is once, few, many, or a class for clones that have expanded.

j_gene	v_gene	abundance	CDR3aa
TRBJ2-1	TRBV5-1	few	ASSLDTGGGPYPYSYEQF
TRBJ1-5	TRBV20-1	once	SARDLQGRSNQPQH
TRBJ2-5	TRBV29-1	few	SVPTGTGEQY
TRBJ2-1	TRBV7-3	NA	ASSSSGGGGALYNEQF
TRBJ2-5	TRBV20-1	NA	SARQGPETQY
TRBJ2-1	TRBV5-1	NA	ASSFLAGDSNEQF
TRBJ1-2	TRBV11-2	once	ASSPVKGSFGYGYT
TRBJ2-5	TRBV9	NA	ASSASTGEETQY
TRBJ2-6	TRBV7-3	NA	ASSFGTGSSGANVLT
TRBJ1-2	TRBV20-1	NA	SASRGFTYGYT
TRBJ2-5	TRBV10-3	NA	AIRTGGSETQY
TRBJ2-6	TRBV20-1	NA	SANYGSKRGGANVLT
TRBJ2-7	TRBV6-1	NA	ASSEALQGWSYEQY
TRBJ2-7	TRBV27	NA	ASSLADREVQYEQY
TRBJ2-6	TRBV13	NA	ASNFLTGYSGANVLT
TRBJ2-1	TRBV4-1	NA	ASSQERPREYNEQF
TRBJ2-7	TRBV27	NA	ASSQWAQPHEQY
TRBJ1-1	TRBV6-2/TRBV6-3	NA	ASRRAGGVTEAF
TRBJ2-1	TRBV4-2	few	ASSQDRGGGAVREQF
TRBJ2-1	TRBV28	NA	GAWTSGLYNEQF
NA	TRBV10-3	few	AIRRDPGRTDPLEQY
TRBJ2-1	TRBV14	NA	ASRGTGEGNEQF
TRBJ2-7	TRBV7-9	NA	ASSPRRKRGDSYEQY
TRBJ1-5	TRBV4-2	NA	ASSQAPDSYQPQH
TRBJ2-1	TRBV12-3/TRBV12-4	NA	ASSPQGGGYNEQF
TRBJ1-2	TRBV20-1	few	SARDLTLSGESGYT
TRBJ2-1	TRBV3-1	NA	ASSQDSGEQF
TRBJ2-6	TRBV29-1	NA	SVESPPEAGANVLT
TRBJ2-7	TRBV7-8	NA	ASSSTSGNYEQY
TRBJ2-3	TRBV7-2	NA	ASSSFGGPTDTQY
TRBJ1-2	TRBV20-1	NA	SARVWGAGNYGYT
TRBJ2-2	TRBV14	NA	ASSQVRGRNTGELF
TRBJ1-1	TRBV7-8	NA	ASSFPGTGEAF